These 21 T cell receptor beta chains originate from one sample sequenced in a study of T-cell reconstitution after alpha-beta-depleted transplantation in children. It was with unique molecular identifiers that the TCRbeta library was prepared. TCRdb used MiXCR to reprocess the PCR reads, holding one entry per CDR3 protein. The sample includes about 540,000 distinct CDR3 sequences, roughly 18% of them seen just once. Here the sequenced sample was PBMCs from the stem cell graft donor, taken from the stem cell graft. These receptor sequences come from a human donor who donated a stem cell graft to a child with acute lymphoblastic leukemia.

The chain recombines TRBV7-6 with TRBJ2-1, with 9 bases that match TRBD2. The CDR3 is 15 residues long. Germline trimming cut 5 bases from V and 5 bases from J; bases unmatched to any gene: 7. Germline loops: CDR1 SGHVS, CDR2 FNYEAQ. Here the CDR3 DNA reads TGTGCCAGCAGCGACACTAGCGGGTCCAACAATGAGCAGTTCTTC. Translating gives CASSDTSGSNNEQFF.

The J gene is TRBJ2-7, the V gene TRBV6-1; 9 bases align to TRBD1. The CDR3 consists of 14 residues. Trimming cost V 9 bases and J 2 bases; bases outside gene matches: 8. CDR1 MNHNS and CDR2 SASEGT come from the germline V gene. In DNA form, the CDR3 reads TGTGCCAGTGAAGCCGGGACAGGGCCCTACGAGCAGTACTTC. Its translation is CASEAGTGPYEQYF.

This clonotype has more than one count but fewer than ten. The chain combines TRBV12-3 or TRBV12-4 with TRBJ2-5, with a weak D call TRBD2 (5 bases). This CDR3 is built from 14 residues. Trimming pared 6 bases from V and 5 bases from J, leaving 16 bases between. CDR3 residues: CASSGNYNGETQYF. The CDR3 DNA reads TGTGCCAGCAGCGGGAACTACAACGGGGAGACCCAGTACTTC.

This chain uses TRBV21-1 with TRBJ2-7; the table's D call TRBD2 went unverified against the DNA. TRBV21-1 is classified as a pseudogene. CDR3 length equals 15 residues. CDR3 nucleotide sequence: TGTGCCAGCAAACGGGCTAGCCGGGGGGACTACGAGCAGTACTTC. It codes for CASKRASRGDYEQYF.

This clonotype was picked up a small number of times. This chain connects TRBV4-2 to TRBJ2-7; 9 nucleotides line up with TRBD1. The J segment lost 5 bases and the V segment lost 4 bases, leaving 6 bases of the junction unmatched. CDR1 LGHNA and CDR2 YNFKEQ come from the germline V gene. This CDR3 contains 14 residues. CDR3 coding DNA: TGTGCCAGCAGCCCGGGACAGGGTATCAACGAGCAGTACTTC. As protein: CASSPGQGINEQYF.

The chain combines TRBV4-1 with TRBJ1-6; 11 bases fit TRBD1. The CDR3 is 16 amino acids. V was pared by 1 base and J by 9 bases, with 5 bases of the junction left unmatched. The germline CDR1 and CDR2 sequences are MGHRA and YSYEKL. In DNA form, the CDR3 reads TGCGCCAGCAGCCAAGGAGCCGGGACAGGGGGTTCACCCCTCCACTTT. Amino acid sequence: CASSQGAGTGGSPLHF.

A few counts support this clonotype. This rearrangement joins TRBV24-1 to TRBJ2-2, with D possibly TRBD1 on 5 matching bases. With 1 base removed from V and 0 bases from J, the gap between germline ends came to 11 bases. From germline, CDR1 is KGHDR and CDR2 SFDVKD. This CDR3 is built from 17 residues. The CDR3 DNA sequence: TGTGCCACCAGTGATTTAGGCTGGGGCTCGAACACCGGGGAGCTGTTTTTT. Protein product: CATSDLGWGSNTGELFF.

This clonotype has more than one count but fewer than ten. The chain links TRBV10-2 to TRBJ2-2; 9 bases are a match to TRBD2. Germline trimming cut 0 bases from V and 4 bases from J; bases unmatched to any gene: 9. CDR3 size: 18 residues. The germline V gene encodes CDR1 WSHSY and CDR2 SAAADI. The CDR3 DNA reads as TGCGCCAGCAGTGAGTCGAGTTCGCTAGCGGGAAGCACCGGGGAGCTGTTTTTT. Protein: CASSESSSLAGSTGELFF.

This clonotype came up a few times. The chain has TRBV3-1 and TRBJ2-5, with 7 bases aligning to TRBD1. There are 14 residues in the CDR3. Germline lookup yields CDR1 LGHDT and CDR2 YNNKEL (reference sequence). V lost 3 bases, J lost 1 base, and 2 bases stayed unmatched. Here the CDR3 reads CASSQTGIQETQYF. DNA for the CDR3: TGTGCCAGCAGCCAGACAGGGATCCAAGAGACCCAGTACTTC.

The rearrangement links TRBV5-5 to TRBJ2-7; D possibly matches TRBD1 or TRBD2 (8 bases each). The length of the CDR3 is 18 residues. Germline values: CDR1 SGHKS, CDR2 YYEKEE (reference sequence). Between the trimmed V and J ends, which lost 0 bases and 0 bases, there was a span of 19 bases. The CDR3 spells CASSLVPGGGQVSYEQYF. The CDR3, as DNA: TGTGCCAGCAGCTTGGTCCCGGGAGGGGGACAGGTCTCCTACGAGCAGTACTTC.

This clonotype was counted many times. This chain connects TRBV7-9 to TRBJ2-7; TRBD2 is a possible D gene (6 bases). The length of the CDR3 is 13 residues. V was trimmed by 6 bases and J by 3 bases, leaving 12 bases between them. Germline CDR1 reads SEHNR; CDR2 reads FQNEAQ (reference sequence). The CDR3 sequence is CASSSPGSYEQYF. CDR3 nucleotide sequence: TGTGCCAGCAGTTCGCCCGGGAGCTACGAGCAGTACTTC.

V usage is TRBV12-3 or TRBV12-4 and J usage is TRBJ2-3; D may be TRBD1 or TRBD2 (5 bases each). The CDR3 sequence is 15 residues long. The V gene lost 1 base and the J gene lost 3 bases, with 11 bases spanning the gap. The DNA for the CDR3 is TGTGCCAGCAGTTTAGTACCAGGGACGACAGATACGCAGTATTTT. Its translation is CASSLVPGTTDTQYF.

CDR3 DNA sequence: TGCGCCAGCAGCTTGCCCGGGACTACTAACGAGCAGTACTTC. Translation: CASSLPGTTNEQYF. The chain couples TRBV5-1 to TRBJ2-7, with 7 positions matching TRBD2. V gave up 1 base and J gave up 5 bases; unmatched junction bases: 6. Germline CDR1 reads SGHRS; CDR2 reads YFSETQ. The CDR3 length is 14 residues.

The sample holds a few counts of this clonotype. V gene TRBV5-1 combines with J gene TRBJ2-7; 7 bases line up with TRBD2. The V gene end was trimmed by 0 bases and the J gene end by 3 bases; junction bases not matched to a gene: 3. This CDR3 region has 14 residues. The germline V gene encodes CDR1 SGHRS and CDR2 YFSETQ. DNA for the CDR3: TGCGCCAGCAGCTTGGCTAGCGGCCGCTACGAGCAGTACTTC. This sequence encodes CASSLASGRYEQYF. Variable domain in full (rest from reference TRBV5-1 and TRBJ2-7): KAGVTQTPRYLIKTRGQQVTLSCSPISGHRSVSWYQQTPGQGLQFLFEYFSETQRNKGNFPGRFSGRQFSNSRSEMNVSTLELGDSALYLCASSLASGRYEQYFGPGTRLTVT.

This clonotype was seen more than once but under ten times. The chain uses TRBV7-8 and TRBJ2-2; 9 positions match TRBD2. Unmatched junction bases numbered 8, after V lost 1 base and J lost 5 bases. Germline values: CDR1 SGHVS, CDR2 FQNEAQ. The CDR3 totals 17 residues. In nucleotides, the CDR3 is TGTGCCAGCAGCTTAGAGATTAGCGGGAGAGGTACCGGGGAGCTGTTTTTT. Protein product: CASSLEISGRGTGELFF. Full variable domain (remainder filled in from reference TRBV7-8 and TRBJ2-2): GAGVSQSPRYKVAKRGQDVALRCDPISGHVSLFWYQQALGQGPEFLTYFQNEAQLDKSGLPSDRFFAERPEGSVSTLKIQRTQQEDSAVYLCASSLEISGRGTGELFFGEGSRLTVL.

This clonotype was observed a handful of times. CDR3 sequence reads: CASSTWADSGNTIYF. CDR3 sequence (DNA): TGTGCCAGCTCAACATGGGCGGACAGCGGAAACACCATATATTTT. The chain is built from TRBV18 and TRBJ1-3; D perhaps matches TRBD1 (6 bases). Trimming left V 5 bases short and J 4 bases short, with 15 bases between. The CDR3 runs 15 residues. The germline V gene has CDR1 KGHSH and CDR2 LQKENI.

CDR3: CAISELGERYEQYF. CDR3 DNA sequence: TGTGCCATCAGTGAGCTCGGGGAAAGGTACGAGCAGTACTTC. V and J are TRBV10-3 and TRBJ2-7, with D possibly TRBD2 on 5 matching bases. V dropped 2 bases and J dropped 4 bases, with 12 bases sitting between them. The CDR3 covers 14 residues. Germline loops: CDR1 ENHRY, CDR2 SYGVKD.

The chain recombines TRBV9 with TRBJ2-2; D is perhaps TRBD1 or TRBD2 (5 bases each). Germline CDR1 and CDR2: SGDLS and YYNGEE. The V end was cut by 0 bases, the J end by 1 base, with 10 bases between. The CDR3 loop spans 16 amino acids. The CDR3 nucleotides read TGTGCCAGCAGCGTAGCGGGGCCCCGGAACACCGGGGAGCTGTTTTTT. Translation gives CASSVAGPRNTGELFF.

This clonotype was seen at least ten times. The chain carries TRBV9 and TRBJ2-7, with D perhaps matching TRBD2 (5 bases). The CDR3 runs to 12 residues. From germline, CDR1 is SGDLS and CDR2 YYNGEE. V was trimmed by 4 bases and J by 5 bases, leaving 10 bases between them. In DNA form, the CDR3 reads TGTGCCAGCAGCCTCGGGGAAAACGAGCAGTACTTC. This encodes CASSLGENEQYF.

This clonotype was found many times. The germline gene is not matched at one end of the junction; a read error may be the cause. The chain employs TRBV5-1 and TRBJ2-3, with TRBD2 as a possible D gene (7 bases). The germline gives CDR1 SGHRS, CDR2 YFSETQ. This CDR3 region has 14 residues. The CDR3 reads CASSLVAGADTQYF. The CDR3 DNA reads as TGTGCCAGCAGCTTAGTTGCGGGGGCGGATACGCAGTATTTT.

This clonotype was seen a handful of times. The chain uses TRBV2 and TRBJ2-3; the D gene is possibly TRBD2 (5 bases). Trimming left V 1 base short and J 2 bases short, with 13 bases between. From germline, CDR1 is SNHLY and CDR2 FYNNEI. The CDR3 has 16 residues. The DNA for the CDR3 is TGTGCCAGCAGTGAAGTAGGGCGGGCGCCCACAGATACGCAGTATTTT. Its protein is CASSEVGRAPTDTQYF.